One sample yielded the 20 T cell receptor beta chains listed below, sequenced in a study of blood T cell repertoires in COVID-19. Repertoires were generated with immunoSEQ multiplex PCR, while TCRdb's copy carries only in-frame clones and drops some. The sample holds about 300,000 clones; approximately 88% are singletons and the top ten take roughly 7%. The sample consisted of peripheral blood. The receptors come from a woman aged 25 to 45 who had recovered from COVID-19.

In regard to this clone: The same CDR3 also results from other DNA sequences found in this sample. The chain recombines TRBV2 with TRBJ1-5, with D tentatively TRBD1 (5 bases). The CDR3 loop spans 14 amino acids. Per germline, CDR1 SNHLY and CDR2 FYNNEI. Trimming shortened V by 6 bases and J by 0 bases, and 9 bases separated the two germline ends. For the CDR3, the DNA is TGTGCCAGCAGCCTAGACAGTAGCAATCAGCCCCAGCATTTT. Protein product: CASSLDSSNQPQHF.

V and J are TRBV18 and TRBJ1-1; D possibly corresponds to TRBD1 (5 bases). This CDR3 has 16 residues. From germline, CDR1 is KGHSH and CDR2 LQKENI. The V and J ends lost 1 base and 4 bases respectively, with 16 bases between them. The CDR3 DNA is TGTGCCAGCTCACCACTGGAGCGGGGGTCGGGCACTGAAGCTTTCTTT. This translates into CASSPLERGSGTEAFF.

The DNA for the CDR3 is TGTGCCAGCCGGGGGGTTTATAATTCACCCCTCCACTTT. It is translated as CASRGVYNSPLHF. This chain uses TRBV6-6 with TRBJ1-6, with D possibly TRBD1 on 5 matching bases. The CDR3 is made up of 13 amino acids. V dropped 8 bases and J dropped 4 bases, with 9 bases sitting between them. Germline-derived CDR1 and CDR2 are MNHNY and SVGAGI (reference sequence).

The chain carries TRBV5-8 and TRBJ2-1, with TRBD1 identical over 7 bases. CDR1 SGHTS and CDR2 YDEGEE come from the germline V gene. J lost 4 bases, V lost 3 bases, and 4 bases had no gene match. CDR3 size: 14 residues. CDR3 sequence (DNA): TGTGCCAGCAGCTACCGGGACAGATACAATGAGCAGTTCTTC. Encoded protein: CASSYRDRYNEQFF. Together with reference TRBV5-8 and TRBJ2-1, the CDR3 gives the full variable domain: EAGVTQSPTHLIKTRGQQATLRCSPISGHTSVYWYQQALGLGLQFLLWYDEGEERNRGNFPPRFSGRQFPNYSSELNVNALELEDSALYLCASSYRDRYNEQFFGPGTRLTVL.

This clone was recorded only once. The CDR3 nucleotides read TGTGCCAGCAGCTTAGTTGGAGAGGAGCAGTTCTTC. Its protein product is CASSLVGEEQFF. V gene TRBV11-3 combines with J gene TRBJ2-1; D is ambiguous. This CDR3 has 12 amino acids. V shed 1 base and J shed 10 bases, with 8 bases lying between them. Germline V gene sequence: CDR1 SGHNT, CDR2 YENEEA.

This chain joins TRBV7-9 and TRBJ1-4, with 8 bases fitting TRBD1. The J segment lost 8 bases and the V segment lost 8 bases, leaving 16 bases of the junction unmatched. This CDR3 spans 16 amino acids. Per germline, CDR1 SEHNR and CDR2 FQNEAQ (reference sequence). The CDR3 DNA reads TGTGCCAGCGAGCCTCATGACAGGGGAGGCAGGGAAAAACTGTTTTTT. Translating it yields CASEPHDRGGREKLFF.

This chain links TRBV14 with TRBJ1-2, with D tentatively TRBD1 (5 bases). The CDR3 consists of 17 residues. Trimming took off 3 bases at V and 3 bases at J, with 20 bases between the two ends. The germline gives CDR1 SGHDN, CDR2 FVKESK. The CDR3 spells CASSQYLGGKGDYGYTF. CDR3 nucleotides: TGTGCCAGCAGCCAGTACCTCGGGGGAAAGGGAGACTATGGCTACACCTTC.

The rearrangement joins TRBV5-6 to TRBJ2-5, with a tentative D call TRBD2 (5 bases). This CDR3 region has 15 residues. Germline CDR1 and CDR2: SGHDT and YYEEEE. Trimming left V 5 bases short and J 4 bases short, with 18 bases between. The CDR3 loop reads CASRRETEYRETQYF. The CDR3 nucleotides are TGTGCCAGCAGGAGGGAGACTGAATACCGAGAGACCCAGTACTTC.

A note on this clone: Other DNA sequences in this specimen translate into the identical CDR3. The V and J genes are TRBV29-1 and TRBJ2-5, with 7 bases lining up with TRBD2. Trimming took 3 bases from V and 2 from J; bases not matched to a gene: 3. The germline CDR1 and CDR2 sequences are SQVTM and ANQGSEA. This CDR3 spans 13 amino acids. CDR3 sequence (DNA): TGCAGCGTTGATGGGGGGGTACAAGAGACCCAGTACTTC. It yields the protein CSVDGGVQETQYF.

The J gene is TRBJ1-6, the V gene TRBV9; no definite D call. The CDR3 spans 14 residues. V was shortened by 4 bases and J by 7 bases, with 12 bases between the two germline ends. Germline CDR1 reads SGDLS; CDR2 reads YYNGEE. The CDR3 coding sequence is TGTGCCAGCAGCCCCCGGGAAGGGAATTCACCCCTCCACTTT. Translating gives CASSPREGNSPLHF.

This chain joins TRBV7-3 and TRBJ2-3, with 9 bases identical to TRBD2. V trimming: 1 base; J trimming: 5 bases; junction bases outside the gene matches: 7. From germline, CDR1 is SGHTA and CDR2 FQGTGA. CDR3 size: 16 residues. Here the CDR3 DNA reads TGTGCCAGCAGCTTAAGTGCGGGGGGGCCTGAAGATACGCAGTATTTT. Protein sequence: CASSLSAGGPEDTQYF.

The genes are TRBV28 and TRBJ2-1, with TRBD2 identical over 14 bases. Germline V gives CDR1 MDHEN, CDR2 SYDVKM. This CDR3 contains 16 residues. Trimming cost V 4 bases and J 8 bases; bases outside gene matches: 7. CDR3 nucleotide sequence: TGTGCCAGCAGTTCGAGACTAGCGGGGGGGCCTGATGAGCAGTTCTTC. Amino acid sequence: CASSSRLAGGPDEQFF. Complete variable domain (other parts from reference TRBV28 and TRBJ2-1): DVKVTQSSRYLVKRTGEKVFLECVQDMDHENMFWYRQDPGLGLRLIYFSYDVKMKEKGDIPEGYSVSREKKERFSLILESASTNQTSMYLCASSSRLAGGPDEQFFGPGTRLTVL.

This sequence joins TRBV18 and TRBJ2-7; 8 positions match TRBD1. The CDR3 has 13 residues. CDR1 is KGHSH, CDR2 LQKENI, per germline. The junction had 3 bases not matched to a gene; V was cut back by 2 bases and J by 6 bases. The CDR3 region has the DNA TGTGCCAGCTCACCAGGACAGGGAAGCGAGCAGTACTTC. Translating it yields CASSPGQGSEQYF.

This sequence joins TRBV5-1 and TRBJ2-7, with TRBD2 as a possible D gene (6 bases). Trimming stripped 0 bases from V and 4 bases from J, with 20 bases between. Per germline, CDR1 SGHRS and CDR2 YFSETQ. CDR3 size: 17 residues. Here the CDR3 reads CASSLGADERLGYEQYF. The CDR3 nucleotides read TGCGCCAGCAGCTTGGGGGCAGACGAGAGACTAGGGTACGAGCAGTACTTC.

The chain joins TRBV5-4 to TRBJ2-5, with TRBD1 matching 9 bases. Germline values: CDR1 SGHNT, CDR2 YYREEE (reference sequence). Losses at the gene ends were 4 bases for V and 4 bases for J; bases not matched to a gene: 8. The CDR3 is 15 amino acids. The CDR3 loop is CASSAGQGNGETQYF. Here the CDR3 DNA reads TGTGCCAGCAGCGCGGGACAGGGCAACGGAGAGACCCAGTACTTC. The full variable domain, with the rest looked up from reference TRBV5-4 and TRBJ2-5, is ETGVTQSPTHLIKTRGQQVTLRCSSQSGHNTVSWYQQALGQGPQFIFQYYREEENGRGNFPPRFSGLQFPNYSSELNVNALELDDSALYLCASSAGQGNGETQYFGPGTRLLVL.

The CDR3 DNA reads TGTGCCAGCAGTTTGTCCAGAATGAACACTGAAGCTTTCTTT. Amino acids: CASSLSRMNTEAFF. V and J are TRBV6-2 or TRBV6-3 and TRBJ1-1; D not certain. CDR1 MNHEY and CDR2 SVGEGT come from the germline V gene. There are 14 residues in the CDR3. V lost 4 bases and J 0 bases, leaving 9 bases between the germline ends.

The CDR3 DNA follows: TGTGCCAGCAGTTTCTCACGGACAGGGGATGGCTACACCTTC. Its protein is CASSFSRTGDGYTF. V is TRBV6-2 or TRBV6-3 and J is TRBJ1-2; TRBD1 aligns across 9 bases. CDR1 and CDR2 (germline): MNHEY, SVGEGT. CDR3 length: 14 residues. The V segment lost 4 bases and the J segment 6 bases; nucleotides outside the gene matches: 6.

The chain couples TRBV7-8 to TRBJ1-6; D is unclear. Looked up from germline, CDR1 is SGHVS and CDR2 is FQNEAQ. The CDR3 spans 14 residues. V was shortened by 0 bases and J by 7 bases, with 7 bases between the two germline ends. This CDR3 is CASSLAGRNSPLHF. The DNA of the CDR3 is TGTGCCAGCAGCTTAGCAGGGAGAAATTCACCCCTCCACTTT.

About this clone: Other DNA variants within this sample encode the same CDR3. This sequence joins TRBV5-1 and TRBJ1-1; a possible D gene is TRBD1 (6 bases). The CDR3 covers 14 residues. The V and J ends lost 0 bases and 5 bases respectively, with 11 bases between them. The germline V gene has CDR1 SGHRS and CDR2 YFSETQ. The CDR3, as DNA: TGCGCCAGCAGCTTGGGAGGGGGAAATACTGAAGCTTTCTTT. It translates to CASSLGGGNTEAFF.

The J gene is TRBJ1-4, the V gene TRBV4-1, with 10 bases matching TRBD1. This CDR3 is built from 15 residues. The J segment lost 8 bases and the V segment lost 3 bases, leaving 6 bases of the junction unmatched. The germline CDR1 and CDR2 sequences are MGHRA and YSYEKL. CDR3 in amino acids: CASSHIRTGGEKLFF. The CDR3 region has the DNA TGCGCCAGCAGCCACATCCGGACAGGGGGGGAAAAACTGTTTTTT.